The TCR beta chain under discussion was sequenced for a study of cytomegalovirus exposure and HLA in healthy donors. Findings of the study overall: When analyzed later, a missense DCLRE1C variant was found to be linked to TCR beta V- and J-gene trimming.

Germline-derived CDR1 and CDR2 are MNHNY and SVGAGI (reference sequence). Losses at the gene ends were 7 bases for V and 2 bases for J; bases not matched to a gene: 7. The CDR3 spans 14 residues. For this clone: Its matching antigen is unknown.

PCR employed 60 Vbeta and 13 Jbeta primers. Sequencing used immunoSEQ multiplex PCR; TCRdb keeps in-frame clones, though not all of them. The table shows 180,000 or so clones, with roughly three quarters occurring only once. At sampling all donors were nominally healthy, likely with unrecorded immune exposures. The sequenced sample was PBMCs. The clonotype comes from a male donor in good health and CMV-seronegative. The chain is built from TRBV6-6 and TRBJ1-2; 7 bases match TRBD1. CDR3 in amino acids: CASTTGTMNYGYTF. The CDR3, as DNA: TGTGCCAGCACGACAGGGACGATGAACTATGGCTACACCTTC.